The sequence of this T cell receptor (beta chain) was determined in a study of blood T cell repertoires in COVID-19. Sequencing used immunoSEQ multiplex PCR; TCRdb keeps in-frame clones, though not all of them. The table lists about 190,000 clones, more than 75% of them singletons. CDR1 LNHDA and CDR2 SQIVND come from the germline V gene (reference sequence). The CDR3 covers 15 residues. V was pared by 5 bases and J by 4 bases, with 8 bases of the junction left unmatched. Sequencing was performed on peripheral blood. The sequence derives from a man in his forties or fifties with active or convalescent COVID-19. The chain is built from TRBV19 and TRBJ1-5; 7 bases map to TRBD1. This CDR3 reads CASSPRGTRNQPQHF. The CDR3 nucleotides are TGTGCCAGTAGTCCCAGGGGGACACGAAATCAGCCCCAGCATTTT.